The 23 T cell receptor beta chains below were found in one sample sequenced in a study of CD8+ T cells in alopecia areata. As to treatment: oral pan-JAK inhibitor, 5-10 mg twice daily. After isolation, RNA underwent reverse transcription to generate cDNA as the sequencing template. Clones were read by immunoSEQ multiplex PCR, and TCRdb kept only the in-frame ones, dropping some. The sample lists about 210,000 clones; around 65% were seen once. The sample consisted of CD4+ T cells sorted from blood, taken around week 46, from a patient treated with tofacitinib. The receptors here all came from a human donor with alopecia areata.

V is TRBV10-3 and J is TRBJ2-1; 11 nucleotides align to TRBD2. Germline V gene sequence: CDR1 ENHRY, CDR2 SYGVKD. V shed 6 bases, J shed 5 bases, and the junction held 3 bases outside the gene matches. The CDR3 is 14 amino acids. The CDR3 DNA reads as TGTGCCATCAGGGCGGGACTAGCGGACAATGAGCAGTTCTTC. Translation gives CAIRAGLADNEQFF.

This clone was seen more than once but under ten times. V usage is TRBV11-1 and J usage is TRBJ1-3, with a tentative D call TRBD1 (6 bases). CDR1 is SGHAT and CDR2 is FQDESV in the germline V gene (reference sequence). V was pared by 5 bases and J by 2 bases, with 10 bases between. The CDR3 is 14 amino acids. In DNA form, the CDR3 reads TGTGCCAGCAGCCCAGGGGTAACTGGAAACACCATATATTTT. Its translation: CASSPGVTGNTIYF.

This sequence joins TRBV29-1 and TRBJ1-1, with D hard to call. The V gene's germline CDR1 is SQVTM and CDR2 ANQGSEA. This CDR3 comprises 13 residues. Trimming cost V 2 bases and J 4 bases, with 11 bases left between them. CDR3 nucleotide sequence: TGCAGCGTTGAATCGGTAGTAGGCACTGAAGCTTTCTTT. Its protein is CSVESVVGTEAFF.

The chain has TRBV25-1 and TRBJ2-7; D is unclear. Germline lookup yields CDR1 MGHDK and CDR2 SYGVNS. V was clipped by 2 bases and J by 2 bases, with 7 bases between them. This CDR3 has 13 amino acids. CDR3 sequence: CASSETGTYEQYF. The DNA for the CDR3 is TGTGCCAGCAGTGAAACGGGCACCTACGAGCAGTACTTC.

The chain links TRBV27 to TRBJ2-7; possibly TRBD2 for D (6 bases). This CDR3 contains 14 residues. Trimming left V 6 bases short and J 2 bases short, with 14 bases between. Germline CDR1 reads MNHEY; CDR2 reads SMNVEV (reference sequence). The CDR3 region has the DNA TGTGCCAGCAGGGCTGGGAGGAATCCCTACGAGCAGTACTTC. Translation gives CASRAGRNPYEQYF.

This chain links TRBV5-6 with TRBJ2-1; possible D gene TRBD2, 6 bases. The CDR3 length is 15 residues. Per the germline V gene, CDR1 is SGHDT and CDR2 is YYEEEE. Trimming stripped 1 base from V and 5 bases from J, with 13 bases between. The CDR3 here is CASSLLGGANNEQFF. The CDR3 DNA sequence: TGTGCCAGCAGCTTGCTGGGCGGGGCTAACAATGAGCAGTTCTTC.

This clone was counted between two and nine times. The chain has TRBV2 and TRBJ1-1, with 7 bases identical to TRBD1. This CDR3 has 15 residues. V was pared by 7 bases and J by 0 bases, with 8 bases of the junction left unmatched. Per germline, CDR1 SNHLY and CDR2 FYNNEI. The DNA for the CDR3 is TGTGCCAGCAAATTAAGGGACAGCATGAACACTGAAGCTTTCTTT. It is translated as CASKLRDSMNTEAFF.

The chain combines TRBV29-1 with TRBJ1-1; the D gene is possibly TRBD1 (6 bases). This CDR3 is built from 14 residues. Germline V gene sequence: CDR1 SQVTM, CDR2 ANQGSEA. The germline V and J ends were trimmed by 5 bases and 0 bases, with 13 bases remaining between them. The CDR3 DNA reads as TGCAGCGTTACAATTGGACAGATGAACACTGAAGCTTTCTTT. Translated: CSVTIGQMNTEAFF.

This clone was counted once. This chain connects TRBV7-2 to TRBJ2-2, with TRBD1 identical over 7 bases. This CDR3 contains 17 residues. The germline V gene has CDR1 SGHTA and CDR2 FQGNSA. V was pared by 5 bases and J by 0 bases, with 9 bases of the junction left unmatched. In nucleotides, the CDR3 is TGTGCCAGCAGCATTGTCGGGACAGTAACGAACACCGGGGAGCTGTTTTTT. Its translation: CASSIVGTVTNTGELFF.

This clone was counted a single time. The chain couples TRBV29-1 to TRBJ1-2; TRBD1 matches at 9 bases. The CDR3 totals 16 residues. Germline V gene lookup returns CDR1 SQVTM and CDR2 ANQGSEA. After removal of 3 bases from V and 5 bases from J, the junction contained 13 bases not matched to a gene. CDR3 DNA sequence: TGCAGCGTTGAGGGGGACAGGGACAGGGCTTCATATGGCTACACCTTC. This encodes CSVEGDRDRASYGYTF.

V and J are TRBV30 and TRBJ1-6; no definite D call. With 5 bases removed from V and 10 bases from J, the gap between germline ends came to 18 bases. In germline, CDR1 is GTSNPN, CDR2 SVGIG (reference sequence). CDR3 size: 14 residues. The CDR3 spells CAWDLPYRVSPLHF. The CDR3 nucleotides are TGTGCCTGGGACCTACCCTACAGAGTATCACCCCTCCACTTT.

This clone is a singleton in its sample. The rearrangement links TRBV7-2 to TRBJ2-1; tentatively, D is TRBD2 (5 bases). The V end lost 2 bases, the J end lost 8 bases, and 7 bases lay between the germline ends. This CDR3 contains 12 residues. CDR1 and CDR2 from the germline V gene are SGHTA and FQGNSA. The chain's CDR3 is CASSLMRDEQFF. CDR3 coding DNA: TGTGCCAGCAGCTTAATGAGGGATGAGCAGTTCTTC.

The rearrangement uses TRBV9 and TRBJ2-7; TRBD1 matches at 11 bases. The ends lost 0 bases at V and 4 bases at J; junction bases unmatched: 0. Germline CDR1 and CDR2: SGDLS and YYNGEE. There are 14 residues in the CDR3. The CDR3 sequence is CASSVGDRGYEQYF. The CDR3 nucleotides are TGTGCCAGCAGCGTAGGGGACAGGGGGTACGAGCAGTACTTC.

This sequence joins TRBV29-1 and TRBJ2-5; D remains unclear. The CDR3 has 13 amino acids. V lost 2 bases and J 0 bases, leaving 7 bases between the germline ends. Looked up from germline, CDR1 is SQVTM and CDR2 is ANQGSEA. The chain's CDR3 is CSVENGYQETQYF. CDR3 sequence (DNA): TGCAGCGTTGAAAACGGATACCAAGAGACCCAGTACTTC.

The chain recombines TRBV4-3 with TRBJ2-7; 8 positions match TRBD2. The CDR3 length is 17 residues. V gave up 0 bases and J gave up 0 bases; unmatched junction bases: 7. Per germline, CDR1 LGHNA and CDR2 YSLEER. The CDR3 DNA follows: TGCGCCAGCAGCCAAGATTGGCTAGCGGGCAGCTCCTACGAGCAGTACTTC. This sequence encodes CASSQDWLAGSSYEQYF.

The V call is TRBV5-1, the J call TRBJ1-6, with 9 bases matching TRBD1. Trimming at V came to 3 bases and at J to 12 bases, leaving 7 bases not matched to a gene. The germline V gene has CDR1 SGHRS and CDR2 YFSETQ. The CDR3 spans 14 residues. The CDR3 DNA reads as TGCGCCAGCAGCTCCGGGACAGGGAGGGAACCCCTCCACTTT. It translates to CASSSGTGREPLHF.

The chain employs TRBV7-8 and TRBJ1-2, with 7 bases aligning to TRBD1. Germline loops: CDR1 SGHVS, CDR2 FQNEAQ. CDR3 length: 16 residues. V trimming: 5 bases; J trimming: 5 bases; junction bases outside the gene matches: 14. This CDR3 reads CASSPRFLGRGYGYTF. CDR3 nucleotides: TGTGCCAGCAGCCCTCGGTTTCTGGGCAGGGGGTATGGCTACACCTTC.

V is TRBV6-5 and J is TRBJ2-3, with 10 bases lining up with TRBD2. The junction had 9 bases not matched to a gene; V was cut back by 4 bases and J by 5 bases. The CDR3 is 16 residues long. Germline CDR1 reads MNHEY; CDR2 reads SVGAGI. The CDR3 sequence: CASSSKRGGRRDTQYF. CDR3 sequence (DNA): TGTGCCAGCAGTTCAAAGCGGGGGGGCCGGAGAGATACGCAGTATTTT.

Ten or more counts support this clone. Other DNA variants within this sample encode the same CDR3. The V and J genes are TRBV2 and TRBJ1-3, with D unclear. Trimming took 3 bases from V and 4 from J, leaving 7 bases between them. The CDR3 totals 13 residues. Germline V CDR1 and CDR2: SNHLY, FYNNEI. The CDR3 DNA reads TGTGCCAGCAGTGAGGTTTCCGGAAACACCATATATTTT. Translating it yields CASSEVSGNTIYF.

This chain links TRBV5-6 with TRBJ1-1; no definite D call. Germline V gene lookup returns CDR1 SGHDT and CDR2 YYEEEE. The CDR3 spans 12 residues. V gave up 1 base and J gave up 3 bases, with 4 bases separating them. The CDR3 DNA reads TGTGCCAGCAGCTTGTTCCACACTGAAGCTTTCTTT. Protein sequence: CASSLFHTEAFF.

This chain connects TRBV2 to TRBJ1-5; D possibly corresponds to TRBD1 (6 bases). This CDR3 is 18 amino acids long. Trimming removed 1 base at V and 0 bases at J, with 16 bases between. Germline V gene lookup returns CDR1 SNHLY and CDR2 FYNNEI. The CDR3 reads CASSEGTSGAYSNQPQHF. As DNA, the CDR3 is TGTGCCAGCAGTGAAGGGACATCGGGGGCTTATAGCAATCAGCCCCAGCATTTT.

This clone was detected a few times. This sample also contains other DNA sequences that code for the same CDR3. V is TRBV29-1 and J is TRBJ2-7; D call uncertain. CDR3 length equals 11 residues. Germline CDR1 SQVTM, CDR2 ANQGSEA. The V end lost 4 bases, the J end lost 3 bases, and 7 bases lay between the germline ends. Here the CDR3 reads CSVGGSYEQYF. The CDR3 DNA is TGCAGCGTTGGAGGCAGCTACGAGCAGTACTTC.

For this clone: The same CDR3 is also encoded by other DNA sequences in this sample. J is TRBJ1-1 and V is TRBV29-1, with unresolved D. This CDR3 comprises 12 residues. V shed 4 bases and J shed 7 bases, with 13 bases lying between them. Germline values: CDR1 SQVTM, CDR2 ANQGSEA. CDR3 nucleotides: TGCAGCGTTGGTCGCATGGGAGATGAAGCTTTCTTT. It specifies CSVGRMGDEAFF. Full variable domain (missing parts from reference TRBV29-1 and TRBJ1-1): SAVISQKPSRDICQRGTSLTIQCQVDSQVTMMFWYRQQPGQSLTLIATANQGSEATYESGFVIDKFPISRPNLTFSTLTVSNMSPEDSSIYLCSVGRMGDEAFFGQGTRLTVV.